The 3 T cell receptor beta chains below were found in one sample sequenced in a study of glioma-infiltrating T cells after dendritic cell vaccination. Libraries were prepared by immunoSEQ multiplex PCR; TCRdb keeps only in-frame clonotypes and omits some of them. The data show 99,000 or so clones, about 90% seen once. Time point reported: after dendritic cell vaccination, including at tumor progression/relapse. This sample comprised blood, obtained after dendritic cell vaccination. All receptors come from a human donor with glioblastoma.

J is TRBJ2-2 and V is TRBV9; a weak D match, TRBD1 (6 bases). V dropped 4 bases and J dropped 5 bases, with 18 bases sitting between them. The CDR3 length is 16 residues. Germline loops: CDR1 SGDLS, CDR2 YYNGEE. Here the CDR3 reads CASSPHPGQGTGELFF. The CDR3 DNA is TGTGCCAGCAGCCCCCATCCGGGACAAGGAACCGGGGAGCTGTTTTTT.

This chain joins TRBV29-1 and TRBJ2-5, with 11 bases matching TRBD2. The CDR3 consists of 15 residues. V shed 4 bases and J 4 bases; nucleotides not matched to a gene: 8. Per germline, CDR1 SQVTM and CDR2 ANQGSEA. CDR3 DNA sequence: TGCAGCGTTGTAGTAGGCCTAGCGGGAGGAGAGACCCAGTACTTC. Protein: CSVVVGLAGGETQYF.

V gene TRBV2 combines with J gene TRBJ2-7; D not resolved. The germline CDR1 and CDR2 sequences are SNHLY and FYNNEI. This CDR3 comprises 15 residues. V lost 5 bases to trimming and J lost 0 bases, with 14 bases between them. This CDR3 is CASSPRRTTSYEQYF. DNA of the CDR3: TGTGCCAGCAGTCCGCGGCGCACTACCTCCTACGAGCAGTACTTC.